The TCR beta chain described here comes from a study of OX40 agonist ivuxolimab in advanced cancers. Overall study findings and caveats: The study found that CD8+ T cells averaged more expanded clones than CD4+. Circulating CD4+ and CD8+ T cells showed clonal expansion by week 6 at 0.1 to 3.0 mg/kg.

The CDR3 spans 15 residues. Germline CDR1 and CDR2: SGHKS and YYEKEE (reference sequence). Trimming at V came to 5 bases and at J to 1 base, leaving 8 bases not matched to a gene. Comments on this clone: Its matching antigen is unknown.

Sequencing used immunoSEQ multiplex PCR; TCRdb keeps in-frame clones, though not all of them. The data contain under 75,000 clones, 85% to 90% of them singletons. The TCR comes from an adult with an advanced solid tumor such as melanoma, head and neck, liver or kidney cancer. V and J are TRBV5-5 and TRBJ2-7; 8 positions agree with TRBD2. This material consisted of CD4+ or CD8+ T cells sorted from blood, taken in a trial of the OX40 agonist ivuxolimab. CDR3 in DNA: TGTGCCAGCAGGTACCTAGCGGGTTCATCCTACGAGCAGTACTTC. It is translated as CASRYLAGSSYEQYF.